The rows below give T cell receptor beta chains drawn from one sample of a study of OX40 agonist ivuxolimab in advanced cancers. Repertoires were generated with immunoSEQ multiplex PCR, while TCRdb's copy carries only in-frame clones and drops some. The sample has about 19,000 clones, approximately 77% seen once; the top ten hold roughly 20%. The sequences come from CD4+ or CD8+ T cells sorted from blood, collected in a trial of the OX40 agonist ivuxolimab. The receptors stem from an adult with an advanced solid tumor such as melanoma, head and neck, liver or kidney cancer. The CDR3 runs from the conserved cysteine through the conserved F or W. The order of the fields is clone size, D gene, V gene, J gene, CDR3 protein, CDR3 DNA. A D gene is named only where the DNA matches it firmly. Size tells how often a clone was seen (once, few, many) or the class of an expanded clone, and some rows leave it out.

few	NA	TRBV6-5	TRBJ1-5	CASIGKPNQPQHF	TGTGCCAGCATCGGGAAGCCAAATCAGCCCCAGCATTTT
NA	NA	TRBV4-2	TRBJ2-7	CASSLGSYEQYF	TGTGCCAGCAGCTTGGGAAGCTACGAGCAGTACTTC
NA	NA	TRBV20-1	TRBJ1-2	CSAIAGEGYTF	TGCAGTGCTATTGCTGGGGAGGGCTACACCTTC
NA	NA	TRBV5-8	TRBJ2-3	CASSPGGDTQYF	TGTGCCAGCAGCCCCGGGGGAGATACGCAGTATTTT
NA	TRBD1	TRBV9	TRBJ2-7	CASSVATGGSTYEQYF	TGTGCCAGCAGCGTAGCTACAGGGGGATCGACCTACGAGCAGTACTTC
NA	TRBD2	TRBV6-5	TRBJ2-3	CASSYLAGPTDTQYF	TGTGCCAGCAGTTACCTAGCGGGTCCCACAGATACGCAGTATTTT
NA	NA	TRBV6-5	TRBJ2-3	CASNDRYTDTQYF	TGTGCCAGCAATGACAGGTACACAGATACGCAGTATTTT
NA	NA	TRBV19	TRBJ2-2	CASIRDGEATNTGELFF	TGTGCCAGTATTCGGGACGGGGAGGCTACGAACACCGGGGAGCTGTTTTTT
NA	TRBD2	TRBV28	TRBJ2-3	CATSSAVAGRTDTQYF	TGTGCCACCTCGTCGGCCGTAGCGGGACGCACAGATACGCAGTATTTT
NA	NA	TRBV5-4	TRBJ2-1	CASSLPTGFGGNEQFF	TGTGCCAGCAGCCTCCCTACAGGGTTTGGGGGCAATGAGCAGTTCTTC
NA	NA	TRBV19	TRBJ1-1	CASSIEGGGNTEAFF	TGTGCCAGTAGTATAGAGGGGGGGGGAAACACTGAAGCTTTCTTT
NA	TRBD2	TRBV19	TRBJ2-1	CASSSSGSYNEQFF	TGTGCCAGTAGTTCTAGCGGATCCTACAATGAGCAGTTCTTC
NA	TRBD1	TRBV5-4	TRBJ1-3	CASSLDGLQGSSGNTIYF	TGTGCCAGCAGCTTGGATGGCCTACAGGGGTCGTCTGGAAACACCATATATTTT
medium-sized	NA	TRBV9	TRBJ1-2	CASSVAVYQGSGYTF	TGTGCCAGCAGCGTAGCCGTGTACCAGGGTTCTGGCTACACCTTC
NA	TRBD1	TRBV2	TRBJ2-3	CASSTGQGDDTQYF	TGTGCCAGCAGTACCGGACAGGGGGATGATACGCAGTATTTT
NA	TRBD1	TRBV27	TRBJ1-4	CASSSLQTGKNEKLFF	TGTGCCAGCAGTTCTCTACAGACAGGGAAGAATGAAAAACTGTTTTTT
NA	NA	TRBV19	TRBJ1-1	CASSMGPNTEAFF	TGTGCCAGTAGTATGGGTCCGAACACTGAAGCTTTCTTT
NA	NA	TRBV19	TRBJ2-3	CASSIGGGTDTQYF	TGTGCCAGTAGTATTGGCGGGGGCACAGATACGCAGTATTTT